The rows below give T cell receptor beta chains drawn from one sample of a study of shared clonotypes between healthy human individuals. Sequencing used immunoSEQ multiplex PCR; TCRdb keeps in-frame clones, though not all of them. The repertoire holds over a million clones, with around 98.5% as singletons. Sequenced sample: naive CD4+ T cells sorted from blood. These receptors originate from a man aged 25 to 45 in good health. Both conserved end residues are part of each CDR3. Fields, in order: clone size, D gene, V gene, CDR3 length, J gene, CDR3 DNA, CDR3 protein. The D gene is left open where the match is weak. Rows may omit the clone size; those that give it use once, few, many or a size class.

size: -
D: TRBD1
V: TRBV5-1
length: 14
J: TRBJ2-4
DNA: TGCGCCAGCAGCCCCGACAGGGGGCAGGACATTCAGTACTTC
CDR3: CASSPDRGQDIQYF

size: -
D: TRBD2
V: TRBV12-5
length: 17
J: TRBJ2-1
DNA: TGTGCTAGTGGTAAGGAGACCGGGACTAGCTCTCACAATGAGCAGTTCTTC
CDR3: CASGKETGTSSHNEQFF

size: -
D: -
V: TRBV28
length: 13
J: TRBJ2-7
DNA: TGTGCCAGCAGTTCAGGGGGGACCTACGAGCAGTACTTC
CDR3: CASSSGGTYEQYF

size: -
D: -
V: TRBV5-4
length: 16
J: TRBJ1-5
DNA: TGTGCCAGCAGCTCCACCGGGACGCCACTGGACCGGCCCCAGCATTTT
CDR3: CASSSTGTPLDRPQHF

size: -
D: -
V: TRBV18
length: 15
J: TRBJ2-7
DNA: TGTGCCAGCTCCCTTGCAGCGGAGAGCTCCTACGAGCAGTACTTC
CDR3: CASSLAAESSYEQYF

size: -
D: -
V: TRBV9
length: 13
J: TRBJ2-5
DNA: TGTGCCAGCAGCGTAGGGGGTGGGGAGACCCAGTACTTC
CDR3: CASSVGGGETQYF

size: -
D: -
V: TRBV29-1
length: 12
J: TRBJ1-2
DNA: TGCAGCGTTGATATAGGGTCCTATGGCTACACCTTC
CDR3: CSVDIGSYGYTF

size: -
D: TRBD1
V: TRBV7-9
length: 15
J: TRBJ2-2
DNA: TGTGCCAGCAGCAGGGGGCAGGAGGTTACCGGGGAGCTGTTTTTT
CDR3: CASSRGQEVTGELFF

size: -
D: -
V: TRBV6-1
length: 16
J: TRBJ2-3
DNA: TGTGCCAGCAGTGAAACACCTGGCAGAAGCACAGATACGCAGTATTTT
CDR3: CASSETPGRSTDTQYF

size: -
D: TRBD2
V: TRBV10-1
length: 13
J: TRBJ2-3
DNA: TGCGCCAGCAAGGCTAGCGGGAGTAATACGCAGTATTTT
CDR3: CASKASGSNTQYF

size: once
D: TRBD2
V: TRBV4-3
length: 16
J: TRBJ2-7
DNA: TGCGCCAGCAGCCTGAGTATAGCGGGAGCGGCCCACGAGCAGTACTTC
CDR3: CASSLSIAGAAHEQYF

size: -
D: TRBD1
V: TRBV9
length: 16
J: TRBJ2-4
DNA: TGTGCCAGCGGAACGGGACAGGGGATAGCCAAAAACATTCAGTACTTC
CDR3: CASGTGQGIAKNIQYF

size: -
D: -
V: TRBV7-9
length: 14
J: TRBJ1-2
DNA: TGTGCCAGCAGCCTCACGGGAGGGGACTATGGCTACACCTTC
CDR3: CASSLTGGDYGYTF

size: -
D: -
V: TRBV2
length: 18
J: TRBJ2-2
DNA: TGTGCCAGCAGACAAACCCGCCCGGGACGGATGAACACCGGGGAGCTGTTTTTT
CDR3: CASRQTRPGRMNTGELFF

size: -
D: -
V: TRBV6-5
length: 12
J: TRBJ1-1
DNA: TGTGCCAGCAGAACAGCGAACACTGAAGCTTTCTTT
CDR3: CASRTANTEAFF

size: -
D: TRBD1
V: TRBV7-8
length: 16
J: TRBJ2-1
DNA: TGTGCCAGCAGCGGCCGGGACAGGACGAAAAACAATGAGCAGTTCTTC
CDR3: CASSGRDRTKNNEQFF

size: -
D: TRBD2
V: TRBV29-1
length: 16
J: TRBJ2-7
DNA: TGCAGCGTTGTTCTCCAGCTTAGCGGGAGTTTCGGGGAGCAGTACTTC
CDR3: CSVVLQLSGSFGEQYF

size: -
D: -
V: TRBV5-1
length: 13
J: TRBJ2-2
DNA: TGCGCCAGCAGCTTGGTTTTAACCGGGGAGCTGTTTTTT
CDR3: CASSLVLTGELFF

size: -
D: TRBD2
V: TRBV28
length: 14
J: TRBJ2-7
DNA: TGTGCCAGCACCCCCGGGAGCGGGAGCTACGAGCAGTACTTC
CDR3: CASTPGSGSYEQYF

size: -
D: -
V: TRBV9
length: 15
J: TRBJ1-1
DNA: TGTGCCAGCAGCGTAGGGGGGAGCTGGAACACTGAAGCTTTCTTT
CDR3: CASSVGGSWNTEAFF

size: -
D: -
V: TRBV27
length: 16
J: TRBJ2-2
DNA: TGTGCCAGCAGTGGGGGAGTAATTGGTGACACCGGGGAGCTGTTTTTT
CDR3: CASSGGVIGDTGELFF

size: -
D: -
V: TRBV19
length: 14
J: TRBJ2-3
DNA: TGTGCCAGTAGTGCGACAGGTAGCACAGATACGCAGTATTTT
CDR3: CASSATGSTDTQYF

size: once
D: -
V: TRBV4-3
length: 16
J: TRBJ2-6
DNA: TGCGCCAGCAGCCAAGTGGGCAGCTCTGGGGCCAACGTCCTGACTTTC
CDR3: CASSQVGSSGANVLTF

size: -
D: -
V: TRBV5-5
length: 12
J: TRBJ2-7
DNA: TGTGCCAGCAGCTTGGGGGGCTACGAGCAGTACTTC
CDR3: CASSLGGYEQYF

size: -
D: TRBD2
V: TRBV11-3
length: 17
J: TRBJ2-3
DNA: TGTGCCAGCAGCCCGAGGACTAGCGGGAGAGACACAGATACGCAGTATTTT
CDR3: CASSPRTSGRDTDTQYF

size: -
D: TRBD2
V: TRBV5-1
length: 15
J: TRBJ2-3
DNA: TGCGCCAGCAGCTTGGAGTCTAGCGGGAAGGATACGCAGTATTTT
CDR3: CASSLESSGKDTQYF

size: once
D: -
V: TRBV11-2
length: 13
J: TRBJ2-5
DNA: TGTGCCAGCAGCTACGGAGCGGGAGAGACCCAGTACTTC
CDR3: CASSYGAGETQYF

size: -
D: -
V: TRBV6-1
length: 15
J: TRBJ2-3
DNA: TGTGCCAGCAGCCCTCTAGCGCTTAGCACAGATACGCAGTATTTT
CDR3: CASSPLALSTDTQYF

size: -
D: -
V: TRBV15
length: 14
J: TRBJ2-7
DNA: TGTGCCACCAGCAGAGATAAGGTCGGCTACGAGCAGTACTTC
CDR3: CATSRDKVGYEQYF

size: -
D: TRBD2
V: TRBV4-2
length: 15
J: TRBJ2-3
DNA: TGTGCCAGCAGCCAAAGGGAGGGTGGGGCAGATACGCAGTATTTT
CDR3: CASSQREGGADTQYF

size: -
D: -
V: TRBV19
length: 16
J: TRBJ2-2
DNA: TGTGCCAGTAGTATACTCCGACGGGCGAACACCGGGGAGCTGTTTTTT
CDR3: CASSILRRANTGELFF

size: once
D: TRBD1
V: TRBV4-1
length: 15
J: TRBJ1-2
DNA: TGCGCCAGCAGGCAAACCGGGACAGGGAACTATGGCTACACCTTC
CDR3: CASRQTGTGNYGYTF

size: -
D: TRBD2
V: TRBV7-8
length: 15
J: TRBJ2-1
DNA: TGTGCCAGCAGCAAGGGACTAGCGGAGTACAATGAGCAGTTCTTC
CDR3: CASSKGLAEYNEQFF

size: -
D: TRBD1
V: TRBV25-1
length: 16
J: TRBJ2-7
DNA: TGTGCCAGCAGTGAATTAGGGGGACAGAGAACCTACGAGCAGTACTTC
CDR3: CASSELGGQRTYEQYF

size: -
D: -
V: TRBV4-3
length: 13
J: TRBJ1-3
DNA: TGCGCCAGCAGCCCGCGCACTGGAAACACCATATATTTT
CDR3: CASSPRTGNTIYF

size: -
D: -
V: TRBV5-6
length: 11
J: TRBJ2-2
DNA: TGTGCCAGCAGCAGAACCGGGGAGCTGTTTTTT
CDR3: CASSRTGELFF

size: -
D: TRBD1
V: TRBV6-1
length: 16
J: TRBJ1-5
DNA: TGTGCCAGCAGTGACAGAGTCGGGACAGGGAAAGAGCCCCAGCATTTT
CDR3: CASSDRVGTGKEPQHF